This entry lists 7 T cell receptor beta chains sequenced from one sample in a study of shared clonotypes between healthy human individuals. CD8 cells classed as naive were CD45RO-negative and positively selected for CCR7, excluding terminally differentiated effector memory CD45RA+ cells. Using immunoSEQ multiplex PCR, the repertoire was profiled, and TCRdb retains in-frame clones only, with some absent. Of more than 600,000 clones listed, about 91% are singletons. What was sequenced was naive CD8+ T cells sorted from blood. These receptors all come from a young man in good health.

The V and J genes are TRBV27 and TRBJ2-1; D is possibly TRBD2 (6 bases). V shed 8 bases and J shed 12 bases, with 17 bases lying between them. Germline CDR1 reads MNHEY; CDR2 reads SMNVEV (reference sequence). The CDR3 runs 12 residues. Here the CDR3 DNA reads TGTGCCAGCGCCTCGGGGCGGGGCGGGCAGTTCTTC. This encodes CASASGRGGQFF.

The chain carries TRBV7-8 and TRBJ1-1, with 8 bases lining up with TRBD1. J lost 5 bases, V lost 2 bases, and 16 bases had no gene match. The CDR3 length is 18 residues. From germline, CDR1 is SGHVS and CDR2 FQNEAQ. The CDR3 is CASSLSVRGRGNRTEAFF. The CDR3 DNA reads as TGTGCCAGCAGCTTATCGGTCAGGGGGCGGGGTAATAGGACTGAAGCTTTCTTT. The variable domain in full, completed from reference TRBV7-8 and TRBJ1-1, reads GAGVSQSPRYKVAKRGQDVALRCDPISGHVSLFWYQQALGQGPEFLTYFQNEAQLDKSGLPSDRFFAERPEGSVSTLKIQRTQQEDSAVYLCASSLSVRGRGNRTEAFFGQGTRLTVV.

The count of this clone is one. This chain connects TRBV27 to TRBJ2-1; D is unresolved. CDR1 and CDR2 from the germline V gene are MNHEY and SMNVEV (reference sequence). Trimming removed 1 base at V and 9 bases at J, with 10 bases between. This CDR3 spans 13 amino acids. The CDR3 nucleotides are TGTGCCAGCAGTTTATTGGGGTTTGGTGAGCAGTTCTTC. Translated: CASSLLGFGEQFF.

The rearrangement links TRBV7-6 to TRBJ2-1; possibly TRBD2 for D (5 bases). The CDR3 runs to 14 residues. CDR1 SGHVS and CDR2 FNYEAQ come from the germline V gene. V lost 1 base, J lost 6 bases, and 10 bases lay in between. The CDR3: CASSLVERGNEQFF. DNA of the CDR3: TGTGCCAGCAGCTTAGTGGAACGGGGCAATGAGCAGTTCTTC.

V usage is TRBV27 and J usage is TRBJ2-1; 9 bases are shared with TRBD2. V dropped 4 bases and J dropped 5; count of bases not matched to a gene: 3. The CDR3 length is 14 residues. The germline V gene has CDR1 MNHEY and CDR2 SMNVEV (reference sequence). This chain's CDR3 is CASSSGLAHNEQFF. The CDR3 DNA follows: TGTGCCAGCAGTTCGGGACTAGCTCACAATGAGCAGTTCTTC.

The V gene is TRBV7-9, the J gene TRBJ2-2; 10 nucleotides align to TRBD1. Germline V gene sequence: CDR1 SEHNR, CDR2 FQNEAQ (reference sequence). This CDR3 contains 14 residues. V gave up 6 bases and J gave up 5 bases; unmatched junction bases: 3. CDR3 sequence (DNA): TGTGCCAGCAGAAGACAGGGGGCAACCGGGGAGCTGTTTTTT. This codes for CASRRQGATGELFF.

V and J are TRBV25-1 and TRBJ2-1, with 7 bases lining up with TRBD1. The CDR3 runs to 13 residues. V was pared by 6 bases and J by 2 bases, with 1 base of the junction left unmatched. Germline V gives CDR1 MGHDK, CDR2 SYGVNS. The CDR3 region is CASRTGAYNEQFF. The CDR3 nucleotides read TGTGCCAGCAGAACAGGGGCCTACAATGAGCAGTTCTTC.